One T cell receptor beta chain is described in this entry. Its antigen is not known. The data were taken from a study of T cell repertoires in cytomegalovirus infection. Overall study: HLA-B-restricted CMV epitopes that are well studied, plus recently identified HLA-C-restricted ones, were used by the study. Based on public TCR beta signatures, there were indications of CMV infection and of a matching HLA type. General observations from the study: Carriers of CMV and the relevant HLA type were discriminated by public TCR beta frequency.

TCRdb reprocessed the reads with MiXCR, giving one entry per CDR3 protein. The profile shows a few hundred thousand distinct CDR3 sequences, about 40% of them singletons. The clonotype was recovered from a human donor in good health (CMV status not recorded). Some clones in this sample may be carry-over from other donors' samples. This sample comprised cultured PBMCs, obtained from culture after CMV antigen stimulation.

CDR3 region: CASSVHIMNTEAFF. CDR3 sequence (DNA): TGTGCCAGCAGTGTCCACATTATGAACACTGAAGCTTTCTTT. This chain joins TRBV6-1 and TRBJ1-1; D uncertain. Germline CDR1 MNHNS, CDR2 SASEGT. V was cut by 4 bases and J by 0 bases, with 9 bases left in between. The length of the CDR3 is 14 residues.